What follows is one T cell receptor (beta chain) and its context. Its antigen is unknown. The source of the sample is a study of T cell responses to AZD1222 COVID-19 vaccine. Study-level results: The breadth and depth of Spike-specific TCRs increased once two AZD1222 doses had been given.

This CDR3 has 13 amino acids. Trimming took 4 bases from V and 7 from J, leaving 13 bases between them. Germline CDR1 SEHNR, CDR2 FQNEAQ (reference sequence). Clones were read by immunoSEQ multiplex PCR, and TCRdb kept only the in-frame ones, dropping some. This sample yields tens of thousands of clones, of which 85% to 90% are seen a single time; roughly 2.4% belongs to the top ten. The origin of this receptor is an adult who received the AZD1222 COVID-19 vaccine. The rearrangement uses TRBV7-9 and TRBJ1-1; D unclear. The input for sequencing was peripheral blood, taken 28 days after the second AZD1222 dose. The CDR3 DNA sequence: TGTGCCAGCAGCTCCGGCACAGAGAATGAAGCTTTCTTT. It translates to CASSSGTENEAFF.